A single sample is the source of the 2 T cell receptor beta chains below, sequenced in a study of radiation and T cells in renal cell carcinoma (TCRdb year 2020). To prepare the library, the immunoSEQ multiplex PCR assay was applied. The immuneACCESS repertoire file appears here via TCRdb, limited to in-frame rearrangements. These files lack a portion of the clones; in checked studies, under half of the deficit traces to unresolved V genes, and the cause of the others is not known. The sample table lists around 130,000 clones, 70% to 90% of them with a count of one. Over 1.5% of the sample comes from the top ten. Reading the label with the study, this specimen's time point is: blood 2 weeks post-SBRT. Interpreted using the paper, the treatment or condition label stands for: 15 Gy SBRT to primary tumor, nephrectomy 4 weeks later. The sample in question was blood, obtained from a patient whose treatment included radiotherapy and nephrectomy. The receptors originated from a woman aged 55-70 years with renal cell carcinoma.

The J gene is TRBJ1-2, the V gene TRBV5-6; possibly TRBD1 for D (5 bases). The CDR3 sequence is 13 residues long. Trimming pared 4 bases from V and 7 bases from J, leaving 14 bases between. CDR1 is SGHDT and CDR2 is YYEEEE in the germline V gene. For the CDR3, the DNA is TGTGCCAGCAGCCCCTGGGGGGGTGCTGGCTACACCTTC. Translating it yields CASSPWGGAGYTF. The variable domain in full, completed from reference TRBV5-6 and TRBJ1-2, reads DAGVTQSPTHLIKTRGQQVTLRCSPKSGHDTVSWYQQALGQGPQFIFQYYEEEERQRGNFPDRFSGHQFPNYSSELNVNALLLGDSALYLCASSPWGGAGYTFGSGTRLTVV.

This clone was counted a few times. The rearrangement links TRBV2 to TRBJ2-5; maybe TRBD2 (6 bases). Germline CDR1 and CDR2: SNHLY and FYNNEI. V was trimmed by 1 base and J by 1 base, leaving 10 bases between them. This CDR3 comprises 15 residues. CDR3 nucleotides: TGTGCCAGCAGTGAAGGGGGACTGGGCCAAGAGACCCAGTACTTC. Protein sequence: CASSEGGLGQETQYF.